This T cell receptor (beta chain) was identified in a study of cytomegalovirus exposure and HLA in healthy donors. It was with 60 Vbeta and 13 Jbeta primers that the PCR ran. Original handling: Later, roughly 77 million unique TCR beta chains were counted in an analysis, and approximately 9.9 million of them were shared. TCRdb's table, derived via immunoSEQ multiplex PCR, lists solely in-frame clones and lacks some. V, J and clone size are those of that table, while D and trimming were read from the DNA. The data show 110,000 or so clones, about 79% seen once. Study-wide points: Presence/absence comparisons presumed near-even sequencing depth among donors. Sequencing likely generated an artifact that appeared as a cluster of highly shared sequence variants.

About this clone: The antigen is undetermined.

The sample comprised PBMCs. The receptor was isolated from a woman under 30 in good health and CMV-seronegative.

CDR3 region: CSVGEHEKLFF. In nucleotides, the CDR3 is TGCAGCGTCGGGGAGCATGAAAAACTGTTTTTT. The rearrangement uses TRBV29-1 and TRBJ1-4; D is uncertain. V gave up 6 bases and J gave up 6 bases, with 8 bases separating them. The CDR3 sequence is 11 residues long. The germline gives CDR1 SQVTM, CDR2 ANQGSEA.